The present T cell receptor beta chain was sequenced within a study of Graves' ophthalmopathy and Graves' hyperthyroidism. Study at large: The collection of peripheral blood took place at initial diagnosis, before any treatment. Whole-study results and caveats: Ophthalmopathy progression was predicted with around 71% sensitivity and around 72% specificity.

CDR3 regions of TCR beta were amplified from RNA transcripts. An initial RT-PCR round employing HTBI primers preceded a second-round multiplex PCR. One entry per CDR3 protein results from TCRdb running MiXCR on the multiplex PCR reads. The repertoire holds approximately 700,000 distinct CDR3 sequences, with roughly 39% as singletons. CDR1 and CDR2 (germline): DFQATT, SNEGSKA (reference sequence). The length of the CDR3 is 14 residues. V lost 2 bases and J 9 bases, leaving 14 bases between the germline ends. Concerning this clonotype: The antigen is not known. A much larger clone lies one base from this, so it may be a read error.

The genes are TRBV20-1 and TRBJ1-6, with D possibly being TRBD1 (5 bases). This sequence was found in an adult man with Graves' ophthalmopathy. The sample consisted of peripheral blood. CDR3 region: CSARYGTVASPLHF. In nucleotides, the CDR3 is TGCAGTGCTAGATACGGGACTGTGGCTTCACCCCTCCACTTT.